Listed below are T cell receptor beta chains from one sample, sequenced in a study of blood T cell repertoires in COVID-19. Repertoires were generated with immunoSEQ multiplex PCR, while TCRdb's copy carries only in-frame clones and drops some. Of under 350,000 clones listed, over 75% are singletons. Sequencing was carried out using PBMCs or T cells enriched from blood (not recorded which). The receptors were sampled from a man aged 25-40 years who had recovered from COVID-19. The CDR3 runs from the conserved cysteine through the conserved F or W. D genes are given only for firm matches. Clone size, where shown, is once, few, many, or a class for clones that have expanded.

CDR3: CASSPPGAQPQHF
DNA: TGTGCCAGCTCACCACCGGGGGCTCAGCCCCAGCATTTT
V: TRBV18
size: .
D: .
J: TRBJ1-5

CDR3: CAWSLSGGNTF
DNA: TGTGCCTGGAGTCTGTCAGGGGGAAACACCTTC
V: TRBV30
size: .
D: TRBD1
J: TRBJ1-2

CDR3: CASSSRSDQPQHF
DNA: TGTGCCAGCAGTTCACGGAGTGATCAGCCCCAGCATTTT
V: TRBV12-3/TRBV12-4
size: .
D: .
J: TRBJ1-5

CDR3: CATSRDRASYNSPLHF
DNA: TGTGCCACCAGCCGCGACAGGGCCTCCTATAATTCACCCCTCCACTTT
V: TRBV15
size: .
D: TRBD1
J: TRBJ1-6

CDR3: CAWSTGTGYEPQHF
DNA: TGTGCCTGGAGTACAGGGACAGGTTATGAGCCCCAGCATTTT
V: TRBV30
size: few
D: TRBD1
J: TRBJ1-5

CDR3: CASTPAGGLPYEQYF
DNA: TGTGCCAGCACCCCCGCAGGCGGACTGCCCTACGAGCAGTACTTC
V: TRBV6-2/TRBV6-3
size: .
D: .
J: TRBJ2-7

CDR3: CASSIGRGGQETQYF
DNA: TGTGCCAGTAGTATAGGCCGGGGGGGACAAGAGACCCAGTACTTC
V: TRBV19
size: .
D: TRBD2
J: TRBJ2-5

CDR3: CAWSGNRGEAFF
DNA: TGTGCCTGGAGTGGTAACAGGGGGGAAGCTTTCTTT
V: TRBV30
size: .
D: TRBD1
J: TRBJ1-1

CDR3: CASSPWTGGKPQHF
DNA: TGTGCCAGCAGTCCTTGGACAGGGGGAAAGCCCCAGCATTTT
V: TRBV28
size: .
D: TRBD1
J: TRBJ1-5

CDR3: CASSPTGSNTEAFF
DNA: TGTGCCAGCAGCCCCACAGGGTCAAACACTGAAGCTTTCTTT
V: TRBV5-4
size: once
D: .
J: TRBJ1-1

CDR3: CARQGATNEKLFF
DNA: TGTGCCAGACAGGGGGCAACTAATGAAAAACTGTTTTTT
V: TRBV2
size: .
D: TRBD1
J: TRBJ1-4

CDR3: CASSEGSGGSYEQYF
DNA: TGTGCCAGCAGTGAAGGGTCGGGGGGCTCCTACGAGCAGTACTTC
V: TRBV6-1
size: .
D: TRBD2
J: TRBJ2-7

CDR3: CASSQDYSGTEAFF
DNA: TGTGCCAGCAGCCAAGATTATAGCGGCACTGAAGCTTTCTTT
V: TRBV3-1/TRBV3-2
size: .
D: .
J: TRBJ1-1

CDR3: CASSTGGAGNEKLFF
DNA: TGCGCCAGCAGCACCGGCGGGGCAGGAAATGAAAAACTGTTTTTT
V: TRBV5-1
size: .
D: .
J: TRBJ1-4

CDR3: CASRPTTGTGPNEQFF
DNA: TGTGCCAGCAGACCTACAACCGGGACAGGGCCCAATGAGCAGTTCTTC
V: TRBV28
size: once
D: TRBD1
J: TRBJ2-1

CDR3: CATSERDRAADTQYF
DNA: TGTGCCACCAGTGAACGGGACAGGGCCGCAGATACGCAGTATTTT
V: TRBV24-1
size: .
D: TRBD1
J: TRBJ2-3

CDR3: CASSSQPRQAPYGYTF
DNA: TGTGCCAGCAGTTCCCAACCCCGACAGGCTCCATATGGCTACACCTTC
V: TRBV6-5
size: .
D: .
J: TRBJ1-2

CDR3: CASSSGQVDTDTQYF
DNA: TGCGCCAGCAGCTCGGGACAGGTAGACACAGATACGCAGTATTTT
V: TRBV5-1
size: .
D: TRBD1
J: TRBJ2-3

CDR3: CASSLRQGDTEAFF
DNA: TGTGCCAGCAGTCTACGACAGGGGGACACTGAAGCTTTCTTT
V: TRBV6-5
size: .
D: TRBD1
J: TRBJ1-1

CDR3: CASSYDSYGYTF
DNA: TGTGCCAGCAGCTATGACAGCTATGGCTACACCTTC
V: TRBV11-2
size: .
D: .
J: TRBJ1-2

CDR3: CASSYRGSGRADTQYF
DNA: TGTGCCAGCAGTTACCGCGGGAGCGGGAGGGCCGATACGCAGTATTTT
V: TRBV6-5
size: few
D: TRBD2
J: TRBJ2-3

CDR3: CASNGRGGASYNEQFF
DNA: TGTGCCAGCAACGGGCGGGGGGGCGCCTCCTACAATGAGCAGTTCTTC
V: TRBV2
size: .
D: TRBD2
J: TRBJ2-1

CDR3: CASSAVPDRVNSPLHF
DNA: TGTGCCAGCAGCGCCGTGCCGGACAGGGTTAATTCACCCCTCCACTTT
V: TRBV27
size: .
D: TRBD1
J: TRBJ1-6

CDR3: CASSPLTSGNTDTQYF
DNA: TGTGCCAGTAGCCCCCTGACTAGCGGAAACACAGATACGCAGTATTTT
V: TRBV19
size: .
D: TRBD2
J: TRBJ2-3

CDR3: CASSPFGQASTEAFF
DNA: TGTGCCAGCAGCCCATTCGGACAGGCAAGCACTGAAGCTTTCTTT
V: TRBV9
size: .
D: TRBD1
J: TRBJ1-1

CDR3: CAWSGGPVEQYF
DNA: TGTGCCTGGAGTGGCGGGCCGGTCGAGCAGTACTTC
V: TRBV30
size: .
D: .
J: TRBJ2-7

CDR3: CASSSRIYEQYF
DNA: TGTGCCAGCAGTTCGCGGATCTACGAGCAGTACTTC
V: TRBV28
size: .
D: .
J: TRBJ2-7

CDR3: CASSAQRGISTDTQYF
DNA: TGTGCCAGCAGCGCGCAGCGGGGGATTAGCACAGATACGCAGTATTTT
V: TRBV11-3
size: once
D: TRBD2
J: TRBJ2-3

CDR3: CASSARVGTDTQYF
DNA: TGTGCCAGCAGCGCGAGGGTGGGCACAGATACGCAGTATTTT
V: TRBV7-2
size: .
D: .
J: TRBJ2-3

CDR3: CASSTWFTEAFF
DNA: TGTGCCAGCAGCACCTGGTTTACAGAAGCTTTCTTT
V: TRBV7-4
size: .
D: .
J: TRBJ1-1

CDR3: CASTKTRTSFTGELFF
DNA: TGTGCCAGCACCAAAACCAGGACATCTTTCACCGGGGAGCTGTTTTTT
V: TRBV6-6
size: .
D: .
J: TRBJ2-2

CDR3: CASSLSLGLAGGSSYEQYF
DNA: TGTGCCAGCAGCTTGAGTTTGGGACTAGCGGGGGGTAGCTCCTACGAGCAGTACTTC
V: TRBV5-4
size: .
D: TRBD2
J: TRBJ2-7

CDR3: CASSLVLAGGTGELFF
DNA: TGTGCCAGCAGCTTGGTCCTAGCGGGGGGTACCGGGGAGCTGTTTTTT
V: TRBV5-4
size: .
D: TRBD2
J: TRBJ2-2

CDR3: CASSRGLSPYQETQYF
DNA: TGTGCCAGCAGCCGGGGACTATCCCCGTACCAAGAGACCCAGTACTTC
V: TRBV11-2
size: .
D: TRBD2
J: TRBJ2-5

CDR3: CASSFGGGRRNTIYF
DNA: TGTGCCAGCAGTTTCGGCGGCGGCCGACGAAACACCATATATTTT
V: TRBV28
size: .
D: .
J: TRBJ1-3

CDR3: CASSGGKGGRDSPLHF
DNA: TGTGCCAGCAGCGGAGGAAAAGGTGGGCGAGATTCACCCCTCCACTTT
V: TRBV5-4
size: .
D: .
J: TRBJ1-6

CDR3: CASSPAGSNQPQHF
DNA: TGCGCCAGCAGCCCCGCCGGTAGCAATCAGCCCCAGCATTTT
V: TRBV10-2
size: .
D: .
J: TRBJ1-5

CDR3: CASSWTGGAGNEQFF
DNA: TGTGCCAGCAGTTGGACAGGGGGCGCGGGGAATGAGCAGTTCTTC
V: TRBV28
size: .
D: TRBD1
J: TRBJ2-1

CDR3: CASSTGFPGNTIYF
DNA: TGTGCCAGCTCAACAGGGTTCCCTGGAAACACCATATATTTT
V: TRBV18
size: .
D: .
J: TRBJ1-3

CDR3: CASREPQEGYEQYF
DNA: TGTGCCAGCAGGGAGCCCCAGGAGGGCTACGAGCAGTACTTC
V: TRBV28
size: .
D: .
J: TRBJ2-7

CDR3: CASRQGASNQPQHF
DNA: TGTGCCAGCAGGCAGGGGGCTAGCAATCAGCCCCAGCATTTT
V: TRBV2
size: .
D: TRBD1
J: TRBJ1-5

CDR3: CATRASKNIQYF
DNA: TGTGCCACCAGAGCCTCCAAAAACATTCAGTACTTC
V: TRBV10-3
size: .
D: .
J: TRBJ2-4

CDR3: CASSYQPGQGTYNEQFF
DNA: TGTGCCAGCAGCTACCAACCGGGACAGGGGACATACAATGAGCAGTTCTTC
V: TRBV5-4
size: .
D: TRBD1
J: TRBJ2-1

CDR3: CASSGTASGNTIYF
DNA: TGTGCCAGCAGTGGGACAGCTTCTGGAAACACCATATATTTT
V: TRBV2
size: .
D: .
J: TRBJ1-3

CDR3: CASSFGPQGITEAFF
DNA: TGTGCCAGCAGTTTCGGGCCTCAGGGAATCACTGAAGCTTTCTTT
V: TRBV27
size: .
D: .
J: TRBJ1-1

CDR3: CASGHTRAVNTEAFF
DNA: TGTGCCAGTGGTCATACGCGGGCGGTGAACACTGAAGCTTTCTTT
V: TRBV19
size: .
D: .
J: TRBJ1-1

CDR3: CASRGTSGMGFQETQYF
DNA: TGTGCCAGCAGGGGGACTAGCGGGATGGGGTTCCAAGAGACCCAGTACTTC
V: TRBV3-1/TRBV3-2
size: once
D: TRBD2
J: TRBJ2-5

CDR3: CASSPVLPGELFF
DNA: TGCGCCAGCAGTCCCGTTCTACCCGGGGAGCTGTTTTTT
V: TRBV10-1
size: once
D: .
J: TRBJ2-2

CDR3: CASSLQGNSANEKLFF
DNA: TGCGCCAGCAGCTTACAGGGTAATTCGGCTAATGAAAAACTGTTTTTT
V: TRBV5-1
size: .
D: .
J: TRBJ1-4

CDR3: CASPARGQPEAFF
DNA: TGTGCCAGCCCCGCCCGAGGACAGCCTGAAGCTTTCTTT
V: TRBV11-2
size: few
D: .
J: TRBJ1-1

CDR3: CASSMSGILNYGYTF
DNA: TGTGCCAGCAGTATGAGCGGGATTCTCAACTATGGCTACACCTTC
V: TRBV2
size: once
D: .
J: TRBJ1-2

CDR3: CAWSVSGLSTEAFF
DNA: TGTGCCTGGAGTGTATCAGGGTTGAGCACTGAAGCTTTCTTT
V: TRBV30
size: .
D: .
J: TRBJ1-1

CDR3: CASSLTQAQSSYNSPLHF
DNA: TGTGCCAGCAGTTTAACGCAGGCACAGAGCTCCTATAATTCACCCCTCCACTTT
V: TRBV27
size: .
D: .
J: TRBJ1-6

CDR3: CASSPTGSSGNTIYF
DNA: TGTGCCAGCAGCCCTACAGGGAGCTCTGGAAACACCATATATTTT
V: TRBV7-6
size: few
D: .
J: TRBJ1-3

CDR3: CATSVAGEETQYF
DNA: TGTGCCACCAGTGTTGCAGGGGAGGAGACCCAGTACTTC
V: TRBV24-1
size: .
D: .
J: TRBJ2-5